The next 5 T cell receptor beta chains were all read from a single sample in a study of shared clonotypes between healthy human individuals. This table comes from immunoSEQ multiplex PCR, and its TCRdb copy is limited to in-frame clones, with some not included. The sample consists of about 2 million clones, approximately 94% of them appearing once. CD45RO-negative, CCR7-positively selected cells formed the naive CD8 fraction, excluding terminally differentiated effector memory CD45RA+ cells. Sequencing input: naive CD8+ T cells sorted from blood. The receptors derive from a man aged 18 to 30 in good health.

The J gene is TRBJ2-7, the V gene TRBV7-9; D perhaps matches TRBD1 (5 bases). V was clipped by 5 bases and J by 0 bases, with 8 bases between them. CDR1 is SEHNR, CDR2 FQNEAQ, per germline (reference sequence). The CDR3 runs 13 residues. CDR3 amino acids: CASSRTTSYEQYF. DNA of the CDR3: TGTGCCAGCAGCCGGACAACCTCCTACGAGCAGTACTTC.

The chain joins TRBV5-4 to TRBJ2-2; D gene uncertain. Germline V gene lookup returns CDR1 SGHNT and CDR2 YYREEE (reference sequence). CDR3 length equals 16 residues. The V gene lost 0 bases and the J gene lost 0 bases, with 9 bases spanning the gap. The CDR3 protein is CASSLGGGANTGELFF. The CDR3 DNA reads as TGTGCCAGCAGCTTGGGAGGCGGAGCGAACACCGGGGAGCTGTTTTTT.

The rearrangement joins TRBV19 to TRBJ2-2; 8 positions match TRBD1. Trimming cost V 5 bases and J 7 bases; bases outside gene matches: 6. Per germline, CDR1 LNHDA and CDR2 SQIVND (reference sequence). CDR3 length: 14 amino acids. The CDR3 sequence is CASSPGGWGGELFF. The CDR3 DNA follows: TGTGCCAGTAGTCCAGGGGGCTGGGGCGGGGAGCTGTTTTTT.

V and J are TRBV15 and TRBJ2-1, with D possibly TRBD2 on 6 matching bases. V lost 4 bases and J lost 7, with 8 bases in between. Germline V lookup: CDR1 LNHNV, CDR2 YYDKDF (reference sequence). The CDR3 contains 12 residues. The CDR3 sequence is CATSKEGNEQFF. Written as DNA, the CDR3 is TGTGCCACCAGCAAGGAGGGGAATGAGCAGTTCTTC.

The CDR3 protein is CASIPENFGNQPQHF. For the CDR3, the DNA is TGTGCCAGCATCCCGGAGAACTTTGGCAATCAGCCCCAGCATTTT. This sequence joins TRBV28 and TRBJ1-5; unclear D gene. Trimming pared 7 bases from V and 2 bases from J, leaving 15 bases between. Germline CDR1 reads MDHEN; CDR2 reads SYDVKM. The CDR3 totals 15 residues.